Each of the 9 T cell receptor beta chains below was sequenced from the same sample in a study of patients and donors after allogeneic stem cell transplantation. TCRdb recomputed calls from the RT-PCR reads with MiXCR, one row per CDR3 protein. The table includes tens of thousands of distinct CDR3 sequences, roughly 5.2% detected once. The source material was blood, either unsorted or a sorted T cell fraction (not recorded which). These receptors all stem from a human donor who was either an allogeneic HSCT recipient or a stem cell or donor lymphocyte infusion donor (not recorded which). It is not recorded whose cells these are; they may come from a transplant donor.

At least ten counts were recorded for this clonotype. The rearrangement uses TRBV20-1 and TRBJ2-1; D gene uncertain. The germline CDR1 and CDR2 sequences are DFQATT and SNEGSKA (reference sequence). The V end was cut by 2 bases, the J end by 5 bases, with 13 bases between. CDR3 length equals 14 residues. The CDR3 bases are TGCAGTGCTAGACTTGCGTTGGGGAACAATGAGCAGTTCTTC. It specifies CSARLALGNNEQFF.

In its sample, this clonotype was seen many times. The chain links TRBV5-6 to TRBJ1-1; D is uncertain. Trimming removed 3 bases from V and 2 bases from J, with 14 bases in between. This CDR3 has 15 amino acids. The germline gives CDR1 SGHDT, CDR2 YYEEEE. DNA for the CDR3: TGTGCCAGCAGCTCGACTCGCGAACTTAACACTGAAGCTTTCTTT. Amino acids: CASSSTRELNTEAFF.

This clonotype was observed at least ten times. This chain connects TRBV3-1 to TRBJ2-1, with 7 positions matching TRBD1. From germline, CDR1 is LGHDT and CDR2 YNNKEL (reference sequence). Trimming cost V 4 bases and J 0 bases; bases outside gene matches: 6. The CDR3 is 16 amino acids. DNA for the CDR3: TGTGCCAGCAGCCCACGGACAGGAGTCTCCTACAATGAGCAGTTCTTC. Encoded protein: CASSPRTGVSYNEQFF.

This clonotype was observed at least ten times. The chain recombines TRBV28 with TRBJ2-1, with 12 bases matching TRBD2. The germline CDR1 and CDR2 sequences are MDHEN and SYDVKM. CDR3 length equals 17 residues. Unmatched junction bases numbered 9, after V lost 5 bases and J lost 4 bases. DNA of the CDR3: TGTGCCAGCAGTCTCTCCCAACTAGCGGGAGGATACAATGAGCAGTTCTTC. Protein sequence: CASSLSQLAGGYNEQFF.

Notes on this clonotype: This may come from a read error, since a much larger clone is one base off. The chain carries TRBV30 and TRBJ1-2; possible D gene TRBD1, 5 bases. This CDR3 contains 13 residues. Germline CDR1 is GTSNPN and CDR2 is SVGIG (reference sequence). The CDR3 DNA is TGTGCCTGGAGGAGACGGGGGTACTATGGCTACGCCTTC. This sequence encodes CAWRRRGYYGYAF.

This clonotype was seen repeatedly, ten times or more. This chain uses TRBV18 with TRBJ2-1, with D possibly being TRBD2 (6 bases). The CDR3 is 14 residues long. The V gene lost 3 bases and the J gene lost 6 bases, with 12 bases spanning the gap. Germline lookup yields CDR1 KGHSH and CDR2 LQKENI. The CDR3 bases are TGTGCCAGCTCACCGCGGGACGGATTCAATGAGCAGTTCTTC. Residues: CASSPRDGFNEQFF.

This clonotype was seen repeatedly, ten times or more. The V call is TRBV4-1, the J call TRBJ2-7, with 13 bases lining up with TRBD2. Germline CDR1 reads MGHRA; CDR2 reads YSYEKL. The CDR3 extends over 16 amino acids. The junction had 4 bases not matched to a gene; V was cut back by 0 bases and J by 5 bases. Here the CDR3 DNA reads TGCGCCAGCAGCCAAGAGGGACTAGCGGGGTTCAACGAGCAGTACTTC. This codes for CASSQEGLAGFNEQYF.

This clonotype was counted at least ten times. The genes are TRBV20-1 and TRBJ2-7; D tentatively reads TRBD1 or TRBD2 (5 bases each). The ends were cut back, 6 bases at V and 4 bases at J, with 16 bases in the middle. Germline CDR1 is DFQATT and CDR2 is SNEGSKA (reference sequence). This CDR3 contains 13 residues. CDR3 nucleotide sequence: TGCAGTGCCTCGGGGCCCCGCAGATACGAGCAGTACTTC. Its translation: CSASGPRRYEQYF.

This clonotype was detected ten times or more. The rearrangement uses TRBV30 and TRBJ1-5; 8 bases agree with TRBD1. Looked up from germline, CDR1 is GTSNPN and CDR2 is SVGIG (reference sequence). This CDR3 spans 16 amino acids. J lost 5 bases, V lost 0 bases, and 9 bases had no gene match. The CDR3 here is CAWSVGGIRGHQPQHF. The CDR3 region has the DNA TGTGCCTGGAGTGTAGGGGGGATCAGGGGGCATCAGCCCCAGCATTTT.